This TCR beta chain came from a study of cytomegalovirus exposure and HLA in healthy donors. Notes on the study in general: Most likely, a cluster of highly shared sequence variants arose as a sequencing artifact. Later on, an analysis tied approximately 15,000 TCR beta sequences to HLA alleles at 0.05 false discovery rate. Per published reports, the classifier diagnosed cytomegalovirus status with high specificity and sensitivity.

PCR involved 60 Vbeta and 13 Jbeta primers. Repertoires were generated with immunoSEQ multiplex PCR, while TCRdb's copy carries only in-frame clones and drops some. The profile covers around 130,000 clones, with 77% appearing a single time and about 1% taken by the ten largest. CDR1 and CDR2 from the germline V gene are SGHNT and YYREEE (reference sequence). CDR3 size: 16 residues. The V and J ends lost 0 bases and 2 bases, in that order; junction bases with no gene match: 5. As concerns this clone: The antigen is unknown.

This clonotype originated in a woman aged 60-70 years in good health and CMV-seronegative. The rearrangement uses TRBV5-4 and TRBJ2-7; 10 bases are shared with TRBD1. The source material was PBMCs. CDR3 region: CASSLGGTGVPYEQYF. In DNA, the CDR3 is TGTGCCAGCAGCTTGGGGGGGACAGGGGTCCCCTACGAGCAGTACTTC.